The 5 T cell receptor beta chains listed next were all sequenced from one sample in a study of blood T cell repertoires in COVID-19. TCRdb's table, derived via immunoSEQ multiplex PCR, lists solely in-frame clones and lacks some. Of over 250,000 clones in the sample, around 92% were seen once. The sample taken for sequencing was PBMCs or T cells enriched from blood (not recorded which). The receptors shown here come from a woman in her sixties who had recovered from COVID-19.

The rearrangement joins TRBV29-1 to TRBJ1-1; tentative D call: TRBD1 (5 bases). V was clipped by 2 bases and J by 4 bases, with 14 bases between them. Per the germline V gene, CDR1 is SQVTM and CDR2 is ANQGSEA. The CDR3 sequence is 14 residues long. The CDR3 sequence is CSVEKGREFTEAFF. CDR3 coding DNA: TGCAGCGTTGAAAAGGGGAGGGAGTTCACTGAAGCTTTCTTT.

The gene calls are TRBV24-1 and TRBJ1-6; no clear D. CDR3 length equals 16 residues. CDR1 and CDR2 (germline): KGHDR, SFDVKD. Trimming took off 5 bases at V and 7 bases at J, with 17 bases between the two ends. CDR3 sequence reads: CATSAGAAGINSPLHF. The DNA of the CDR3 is TGTGCCACCAGTGCAGGAGCGGCAGGAATAAATTCACCCCTCCACTTT.

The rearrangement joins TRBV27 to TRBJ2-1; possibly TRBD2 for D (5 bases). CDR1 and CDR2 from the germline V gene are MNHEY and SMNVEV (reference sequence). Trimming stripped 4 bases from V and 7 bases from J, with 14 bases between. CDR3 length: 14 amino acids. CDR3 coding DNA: TGTGCCAGCAGTTCCACTAGTTCGGTTAATGAGCAGTTCTTC. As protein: CASSSTSSVNEQFF.

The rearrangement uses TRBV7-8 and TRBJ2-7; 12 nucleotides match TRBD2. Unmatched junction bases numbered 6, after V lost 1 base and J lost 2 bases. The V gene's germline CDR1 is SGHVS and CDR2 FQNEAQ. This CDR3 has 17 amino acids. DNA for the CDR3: TGTGCCAGCAGCTTAGAATCCCGACTAGCGGGAGCCTACGAGCAGTACTTC. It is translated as CASSLESRLAGAYEQYF.

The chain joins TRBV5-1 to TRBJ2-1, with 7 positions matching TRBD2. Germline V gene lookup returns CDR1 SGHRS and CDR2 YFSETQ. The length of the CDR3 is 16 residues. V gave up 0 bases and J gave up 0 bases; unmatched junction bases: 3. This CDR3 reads CASSLAGRGSYNEQFF. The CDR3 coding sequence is TGCGCCAGCAGCTTGGCGGGGAGGGGCTCCTACAATGAGCAGTTCTTC.